The TCR beta chain described here comes from a study of T-cell reconstitution after alpha-beta-depleted transplantation in children. A library of TCRbeta sequences, prepared with unique molecular identifiers, was generated. TCRdb fed the PCR reads into MiXCR, producing one record per CDR3 protein. Of around 300,000 distinct CDR3 sequences in the sample, 11% were seen once. V dropped 0 bases and J dropped 1; count of bases not matched to a gene: 3. Germline V gene data show CDR1 as DFQATT and CDR2 as SNEGSKA (reference sequence). The CDR3 has 16 amino acids. This clonotype has at least ten counts. The rearrangement joins TRBV20-1 to TRBJ2-5; TRBD2 matches at 12 bases. The sequence was obtained from a male patient aged 2 to 10 who had a stem cell transplant for chronic granulomatous disease, so the T cells may come from the graft donor. The sequenced sample was peripheral blood, obtained 180 days after TCRalphabeta/CD19-depleted stem cell transplant. The CDR3 protein is CSARDRTSGVQETQYF. CDR3 nucleotides: TGCAGTGCTAGAGATCGGACTAGCGGGGTCCAAGAGACCCAGTACTTC.